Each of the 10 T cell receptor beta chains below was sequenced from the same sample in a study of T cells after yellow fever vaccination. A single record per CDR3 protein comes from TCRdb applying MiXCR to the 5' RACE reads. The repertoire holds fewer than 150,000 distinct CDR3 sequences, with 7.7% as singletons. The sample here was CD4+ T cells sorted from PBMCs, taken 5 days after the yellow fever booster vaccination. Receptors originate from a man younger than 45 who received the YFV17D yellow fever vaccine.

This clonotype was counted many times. CDR3 protein: CASSFRGNNSPLHF. The CDR3 coding sequence is TGTGCCAGCAGTTTCAGAGGAAATAATTCACCCCTCCACTTT. The chain joins TRBV27 to TRBJ1-6; D is ambiguous. CDR3 length equals 14 residues. The V gene lost 3 bases and the J gene lost 5 bases, with 8 bases spanning the gap. Germline V CDR1 and CDR2: MNHEY, SMNVEV (reference sequence).

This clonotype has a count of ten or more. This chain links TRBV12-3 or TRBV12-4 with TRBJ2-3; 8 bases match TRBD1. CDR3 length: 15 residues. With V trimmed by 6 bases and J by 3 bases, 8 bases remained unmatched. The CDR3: CASRPGGVGTDTQYF. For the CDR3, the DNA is TGTGCCAGCAGACCAGGGGGCGTAGGTACAGATACGCAGTATTTT.

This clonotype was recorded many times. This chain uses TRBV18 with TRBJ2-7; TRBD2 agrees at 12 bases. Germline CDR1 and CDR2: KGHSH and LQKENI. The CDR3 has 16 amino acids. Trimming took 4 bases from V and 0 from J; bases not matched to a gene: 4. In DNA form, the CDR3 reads TGTGCCAGCTCACAACCGGGACTAGCGGGCTCCTACGAGCAGTACTTC. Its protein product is CASSQPGLAGSYEQYF.

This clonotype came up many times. CDR3 sequence reads: CATSGTDTQYF. In DNA form, the CDR3 reads TGTGCCACCAGTGGGACAGATACGCAGTATTTT. V and J are TRBV24-1 and TRBJ2-3; no clear D gene. The CDR3 spans 11 residues. Germline assignment: CDR1 KGHDR and CDR2 SFDVKD. V was trimmed by 5 bases and J by 3 bases, leaving 2 bases between them.

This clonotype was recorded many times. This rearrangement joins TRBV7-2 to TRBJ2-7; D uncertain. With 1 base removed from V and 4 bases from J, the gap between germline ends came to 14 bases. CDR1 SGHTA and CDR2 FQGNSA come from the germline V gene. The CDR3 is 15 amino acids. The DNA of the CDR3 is TGTGCCAGCAGCTTAGAATTAGTTCTGGGGTACGAGCAGTACTTC. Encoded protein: CASSLELVLGYEQYF.

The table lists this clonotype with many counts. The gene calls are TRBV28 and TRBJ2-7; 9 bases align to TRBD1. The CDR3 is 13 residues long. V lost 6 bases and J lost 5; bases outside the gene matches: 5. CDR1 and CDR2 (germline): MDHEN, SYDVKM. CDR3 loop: CASRGTGLNEQYF. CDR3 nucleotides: TGTGCCAGCAGGGGGACAGGGCTGAACGAGCAGTACTTC.

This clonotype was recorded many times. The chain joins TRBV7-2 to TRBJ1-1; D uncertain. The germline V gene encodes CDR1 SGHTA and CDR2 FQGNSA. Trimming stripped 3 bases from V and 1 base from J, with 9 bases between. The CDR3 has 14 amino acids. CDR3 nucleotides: TGTGCCAGCAGCTTGACGACGGCGAACACTGAAGCTTTCTTT. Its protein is CASSLTTANTEAFF.

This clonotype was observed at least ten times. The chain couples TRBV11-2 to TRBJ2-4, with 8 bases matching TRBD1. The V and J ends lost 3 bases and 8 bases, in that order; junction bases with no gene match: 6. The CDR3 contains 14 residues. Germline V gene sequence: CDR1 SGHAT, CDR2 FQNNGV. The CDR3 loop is CASSLETGEDIQYF. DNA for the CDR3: TGTGCCAGCAGCTTGGAGACAGGGGAGGACATTCAGTACTTC.

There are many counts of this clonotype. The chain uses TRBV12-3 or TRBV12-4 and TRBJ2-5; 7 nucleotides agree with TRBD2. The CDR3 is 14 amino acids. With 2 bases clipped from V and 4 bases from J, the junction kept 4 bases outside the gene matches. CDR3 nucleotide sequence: TGTGCCAGCAGTTTATATGGGGGGGGAGAGACCCAGTACTTC. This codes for CASSLYGGGETQYF.

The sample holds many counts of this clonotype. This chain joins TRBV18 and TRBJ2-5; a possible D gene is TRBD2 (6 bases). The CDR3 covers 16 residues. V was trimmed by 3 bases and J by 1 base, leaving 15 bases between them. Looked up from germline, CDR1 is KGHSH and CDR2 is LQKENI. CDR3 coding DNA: TGTGCCAGCTCACCGGGATATAAAGCGGGCCAAGAGACCCAGTACTTC. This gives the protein CASSPGYKAGQETQYF.